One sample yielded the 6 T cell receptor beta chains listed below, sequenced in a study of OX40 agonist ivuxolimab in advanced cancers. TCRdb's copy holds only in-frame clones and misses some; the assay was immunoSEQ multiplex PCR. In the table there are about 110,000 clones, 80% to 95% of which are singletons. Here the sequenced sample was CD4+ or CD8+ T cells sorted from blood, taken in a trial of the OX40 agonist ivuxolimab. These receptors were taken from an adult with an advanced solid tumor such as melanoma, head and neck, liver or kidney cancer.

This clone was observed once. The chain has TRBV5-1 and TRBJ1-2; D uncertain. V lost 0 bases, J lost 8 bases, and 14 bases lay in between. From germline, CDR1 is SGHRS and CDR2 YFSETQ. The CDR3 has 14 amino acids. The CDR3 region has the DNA TGCGCCAGCAGCTTGGACGGATTCTCGGGCGGCTACACCTTC. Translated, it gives CASSLDGFSGGYTF.

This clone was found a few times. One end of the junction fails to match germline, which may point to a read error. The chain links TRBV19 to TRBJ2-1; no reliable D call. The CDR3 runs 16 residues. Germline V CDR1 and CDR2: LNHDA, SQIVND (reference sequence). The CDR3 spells CASSLEPRTDYNEQFF. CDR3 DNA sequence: TGTGCCAGTAGTTTAGAACCGCGGACGGACTACAATGAGCAGTTCTTC.

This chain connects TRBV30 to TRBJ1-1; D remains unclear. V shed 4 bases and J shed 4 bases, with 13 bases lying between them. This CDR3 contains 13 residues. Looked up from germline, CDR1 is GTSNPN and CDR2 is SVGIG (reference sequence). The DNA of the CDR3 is TGTGCCTGGACTGGGAGGCTTTTCACTGAAGCTTTCTTT. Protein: CAWTGRLFTEAFF. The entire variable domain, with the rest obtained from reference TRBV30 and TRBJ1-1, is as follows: SQTIHQWPATLVQPVGSPLSLECTVEGTSNPNLYWYRQAAGRGLQLLFYSVGIGQISSEVPQNLSASRPQDRQFILSSKKLLLSDSGFYLCAWTGRLFTEAFFGQGTRLTVV.

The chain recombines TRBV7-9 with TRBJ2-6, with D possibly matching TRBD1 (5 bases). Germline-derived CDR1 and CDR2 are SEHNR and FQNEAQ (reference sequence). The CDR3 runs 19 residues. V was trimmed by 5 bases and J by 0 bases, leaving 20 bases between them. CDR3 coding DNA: TGTGCCAGCAGCCGACAGCGTCTGCGCAAAGACTCTGGGGCCAACGTCCTGACTTTC. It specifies CASSRQRLRKDSGANVLTF.

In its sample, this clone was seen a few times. CDR3 coding DNA: TGCAGTGCTACAATCCTGGGCGAGCAGTACTTC. It specifies CSATILGEQYF. V usage is TRBV20-1 and J usage is TRBJ2-7; D not resolved. The CDR3 consists of 11 residues. With 4 bases removed from V and 6 bases from J, the gap between germline ends came to 10 bases. Germline V gene lookup returns CDR1 DFQATT and CDR2 SNEGSKA (reference sequence).

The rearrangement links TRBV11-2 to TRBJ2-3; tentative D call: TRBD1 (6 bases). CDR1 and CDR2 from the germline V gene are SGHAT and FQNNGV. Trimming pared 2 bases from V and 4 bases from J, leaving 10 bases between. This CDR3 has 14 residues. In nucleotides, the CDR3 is TGTGCCAGCAGCTTATACAGGGCGGCAGATACGCAGTATTTT. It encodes CASSLYRAADTQYF.